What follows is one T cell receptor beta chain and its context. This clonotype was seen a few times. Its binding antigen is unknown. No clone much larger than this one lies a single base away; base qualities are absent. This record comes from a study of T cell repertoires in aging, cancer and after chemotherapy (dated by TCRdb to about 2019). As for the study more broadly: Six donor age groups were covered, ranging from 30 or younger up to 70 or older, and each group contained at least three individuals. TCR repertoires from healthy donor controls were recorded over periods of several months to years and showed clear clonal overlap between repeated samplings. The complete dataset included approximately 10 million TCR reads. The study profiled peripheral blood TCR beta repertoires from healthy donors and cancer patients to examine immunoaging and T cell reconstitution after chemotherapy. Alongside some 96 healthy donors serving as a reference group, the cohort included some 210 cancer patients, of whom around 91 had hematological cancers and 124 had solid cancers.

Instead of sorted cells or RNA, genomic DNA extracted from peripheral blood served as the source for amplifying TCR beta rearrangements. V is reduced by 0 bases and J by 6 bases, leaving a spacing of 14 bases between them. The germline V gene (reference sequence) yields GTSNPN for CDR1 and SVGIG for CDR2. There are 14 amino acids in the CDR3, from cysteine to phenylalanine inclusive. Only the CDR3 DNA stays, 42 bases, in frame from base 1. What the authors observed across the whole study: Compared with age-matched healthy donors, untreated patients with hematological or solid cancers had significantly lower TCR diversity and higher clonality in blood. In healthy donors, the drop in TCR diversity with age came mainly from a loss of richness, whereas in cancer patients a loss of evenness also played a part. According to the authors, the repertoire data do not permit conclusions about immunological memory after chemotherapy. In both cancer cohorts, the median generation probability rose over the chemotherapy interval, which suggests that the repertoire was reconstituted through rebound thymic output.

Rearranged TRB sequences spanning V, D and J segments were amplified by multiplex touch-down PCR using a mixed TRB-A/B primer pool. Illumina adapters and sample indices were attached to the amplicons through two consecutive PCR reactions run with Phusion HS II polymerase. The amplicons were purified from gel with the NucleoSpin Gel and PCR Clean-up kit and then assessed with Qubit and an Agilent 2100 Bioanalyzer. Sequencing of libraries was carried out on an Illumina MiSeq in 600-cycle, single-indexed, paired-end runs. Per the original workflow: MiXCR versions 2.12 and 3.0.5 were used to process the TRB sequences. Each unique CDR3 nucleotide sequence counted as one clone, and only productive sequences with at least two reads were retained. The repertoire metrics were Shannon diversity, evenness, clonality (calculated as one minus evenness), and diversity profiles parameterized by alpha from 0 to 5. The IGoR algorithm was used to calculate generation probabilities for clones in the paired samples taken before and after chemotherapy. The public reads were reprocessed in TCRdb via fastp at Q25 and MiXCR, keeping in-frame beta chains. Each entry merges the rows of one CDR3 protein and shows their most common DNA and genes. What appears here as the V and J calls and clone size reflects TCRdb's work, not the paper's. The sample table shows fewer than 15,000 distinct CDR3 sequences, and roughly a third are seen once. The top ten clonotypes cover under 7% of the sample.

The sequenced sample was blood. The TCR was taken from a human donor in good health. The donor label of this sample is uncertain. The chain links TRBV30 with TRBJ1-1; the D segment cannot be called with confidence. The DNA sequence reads TGTGCCTGGAGTGTTCCCGGGTATTCATCTGAAGCTTTCTTT. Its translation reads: CAWSVPGYSSEAFF.